The rows below give T cell receptor beta chains drawn from one sample of a study of cytotoxic CD8 clonotypes in ibrutinib-treated CLL. TCRdb's copy holds only in-frame clones and misses some; the assay was immunoSEQ multiplex PCR. This table holds 45,000 to 60,000 clones, 56% found once. The source was PBMCs, collected after 24 months of ibrutinib treatment. All receptors come from a human donor with chronic lymphocytic leukemia. The conserved cysteine and the conserved F or W are not part of the CDR3 here.

V gene: TRBV10-3
J gene: TRBJ1-5
CDR3 protein: AISEGKGNQPQH

V gene: TRBV11-2
J gene: TRBJ1-5
CDR3 protein: ASSQAGQGSNQPQH

V gene: TRBV5-1
J gene: TRBJ2-5
CDR3 protein: ASSLWTSGGYQETQY

V gene: TRBV2
J gene: TRBJ2-2
CDR3 protein: ASHRMGFTGELF

V gene: TRBV28
J gene: TRBJ2-6
CDR3 protein: ASSPSSVTSGANVLT

V gene: TRBV10-3
J gene: TRBJ1-4
CDR3 protein: AISEVSGGFYEKLF

V gene: TRBV6-1
J gene: TRBJ1-3
CDR3 protein: ASSEVFSGNTIY

V gene: TRBV4-1
J gene: TRBJ1-2
CDR3 protein: ASSHATGQINYGYT

V gene: TRBV5-1
J gene: TRBJ1-4
CDR3 protein: ASSIVGGREKLF

V gene: TRBV4-1
J gene: TRBJ2-5
CDR3 protein: ASSQDPRAGETQY

V gene: TRBV4-2
J gene: TRBJ1-4
CDR3 protein: ASSQVGQGWGGEKLF

V gene: TRBV25-1
J gene: TRBJ2-6
CDR3 protein: ASSPGRGSSGANVLT

V gene: TRBV6-6
J gene: TRBJ2-5
CDR3 protein: ASSLHRGVETQY

V gene: TRBV19
J gene: TRBJ2-3
CDR3 protein: ASNGGLTDTQY

V gene: TRBV6-5
J gene: TRBJ1-6
CDR3 protein: ASSYNRGGNSPLH

V gene: TRBV2
J gene: TRBJ2-2
CDR3 protein: ASSEALGYGELF

V gene: TRBV4-1
J gene: TRBJ2-3
CDR3 protein: ASSQEGGHVIAQY

V gene: TRBV10-3
J gene: TRBJ2-2
CDR3 protein: AISDQGAFTGELF

V gene: TRBV29-1
J gene: TRBJ1-2
CDR3 protein: SVAGTTNYGYT

V gene: TRBV5-1
J gene: TRBJ1-2
CDR3 protein: ASSFGQGDRYGYT

V gene: TRBV29-1
J gene: TRBJ1-2
CDR3 protein: SVEGRGTTDYGYT

V gene: TRBV19
J gene: TRBJ1-1
CDR3 protein: ASSTGYNTEAF

V gene: TRBV30
J gene: TRBJ2-7
CDR3 protein: AIIKGQGTSGRRREQY

V gene: TRBV28
J gene: TRBJ1-2
CDR3 protein: ASSLGRNYGYT

V gene: TRBV6-5
J gene: TRBJ2-3
CDR3 protein: ASSSGKSTDTQY

V gene: TRBV29-1
J gene: TRBJ2-1
CDR3 protein: SVDTSSGEQF

V gene: TRBV2
J gene: TRBJ1-2
CDR3 protein: ASSWQPSNYGYT

V gene: TRBV10-2
J gene: TRBJ1-5
CDR3 protein: ASRQWDNQPQH

V gene: TRBV15
J gene: TRBJ2-7
CDR3 protein: ATSRDHTGASEQY

V gene: TRBV27
J gene: TRBJ2-1
CDR3 protein: ASSLWVSFNEQF

V gene: TRBV25-1
J gene: TRBJ1-1
CDR3 protein: ASRGLLNTEAF

V gene: TRBV5-6
J gene: TRBJ2-7
CDR3 protein: ASSLVSGDEQY

V gene: TRBV11-2
J gene: TRBJ2-7
CDR3 protein: ASSPDTGLGGYEQY

V gene: TRBV6-5
J gene: TRBJ2-7
CDR3 protein: ASSYLGTGAFHEQY

V gene: TRBV5-1
J gene: TRBJ2-5
CDR3 protein: ASSEDYETQY

V gene: TRBV18
J gene: TRBJ2-5
CDR3 protein: ASSPGTGGGTQY

V gene: TRBV5-1
J gene: TRBJ1-1
CDR3 protein: ASSPLSGMNTEAF

V gene: TRBV7-8
J gene: TRBJ2-1
CDR3 protein: ASSLGELLSSYNEQF

V gene: TRBV5-4
J gene: TRBJ2-2
CDR3 protein: ASSLAPANTGELF

V gene: TRBV7-6
J gene: TRBJ2-1
CDR3 protein: ASSLEWGGGNEQF

V gene: TRBV2
J gene: TRBJ1-5
CDR3 protein: ASSGPGRQPQH

V gene: TRBV5-1
J gene: TRBJ1-4
CDR3 protein: ASSYDRAEKLF

V gene: TRBV5-1
J gene: TRBJ2-3
CDR3 protein: ASSLAPSGGGTDTQY

V gene: TRBV5-6
J gene: TRBJ1-2
CDR3 protein: ASSLVNNGGYT

V gene: TRBV7-9
J gene: TRBJ1-1
CDR3 protein: ASSLPPF

V gene: TRBV9
J gene: TRBJ2-3
CDR3 protein: ASSPRFTDTQY

V gene: TRBV19
J gene: TRBJ2-6
CDR3 protein: ASSIVRVSSGANVLT

V gene: TRBV2
J gene: TRBJ1-2
CDR3 protein: ASSTGHYGYT

V gene: TRBV15
J gene: TRBJ2-7
CDR3 protein: ATSTSGGYEQY

V gene: TRBV9
J gene: TRBJ1-5
CDR3 protein: ASSVDGGAGQPQH

V gene: TRBV13
J gene: TRBJ2-7
CDR3 protein: ASSLTAGLSSYEQY

V gene: TRBV5-8
J gene: TRBJ2-1
CDR3 protein: ASSLFVAYNEQF

V gene: TRBV5-4
J gene: TRBJ2-3
CDR3 protein: ASSQTASTDTQY

V gene: TRBV6-5
J gene: TRBJ1-2
CDR3 protein: ASKAWQGLNYGYT

V gene: TRBV6-5
J gene: TRBJ2-1
CDR3 protein: ASSYGTQTNEQF